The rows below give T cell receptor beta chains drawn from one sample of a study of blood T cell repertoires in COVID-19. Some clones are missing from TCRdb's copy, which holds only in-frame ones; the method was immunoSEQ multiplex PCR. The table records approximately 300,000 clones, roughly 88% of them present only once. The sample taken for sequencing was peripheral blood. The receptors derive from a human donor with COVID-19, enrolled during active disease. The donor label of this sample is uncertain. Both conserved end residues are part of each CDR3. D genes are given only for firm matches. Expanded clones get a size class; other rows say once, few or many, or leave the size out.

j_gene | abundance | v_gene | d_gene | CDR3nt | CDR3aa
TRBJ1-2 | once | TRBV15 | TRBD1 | TGTGCCACCAGCAGAGCCAGACAGGGGTACTATGGCTACACCTTC | CATSRARQGYYGYTF
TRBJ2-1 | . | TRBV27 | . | TGTGCCAGCAGTTCCCCGGAGCGGGCCAGCTCCTACAATGAGCAGTTCTTC | CASSSPERASSYNEQFF
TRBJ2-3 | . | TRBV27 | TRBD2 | TGTGCCAGCAGGTTTAGCGGGAATGGCAAGGGGCAGTATTTT | CASRFSGNGKGQYF
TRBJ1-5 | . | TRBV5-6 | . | TGTGCCAGCAGCTTGTCCCCCACGGGCAATCAGCCCCAGCATTTT | CASSLSPTGNQPQHF
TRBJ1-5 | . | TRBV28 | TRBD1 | TGTGCCAGCAGTAGCCCCGGGACAGGGCTTCCCCAGCATTTT | CASSSPGTGLPQHF
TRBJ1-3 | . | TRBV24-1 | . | TGTGCCACCACTCGGGTCCTACTGGCAAGAAACACCATATATTTT | CATTRVLLARNTIYF
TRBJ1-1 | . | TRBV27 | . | TGTGCCAGCAGGACCCAGGTGGTGGGGGGAGGGTACACTGAAGCTTTCTTT | CASRTQVVGGGYTEAFF
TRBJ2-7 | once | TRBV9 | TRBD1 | TGTGCCAGCAGCACGGACAGGGCGGGCTCCTACGAGCAGTACTTC | CASSTDRAGSYEQYF
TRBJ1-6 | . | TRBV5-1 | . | TGCGCCAGCAGCGCCAGGGCAGATTCACCCCTCCACTTT | CASSARADSPLHF
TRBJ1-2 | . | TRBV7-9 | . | TGTGCCAGCAGCTTAAGAGGCGGGACTAACTATGGCTACACCTTC | CASSLRGGTNYGYTF
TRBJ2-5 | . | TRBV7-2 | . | TGTGCCAGCAGCTTAGAGTTACGGGAGACCCAGTACTTC | CASSLELRETQYF
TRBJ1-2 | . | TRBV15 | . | TGTGCCACCAGCAGAGTTGCAACCACTAGCTCTGGCTACACCTTC | CATSRVATTSSGYTF